The rows below give T cell receptor beta chains drawn from one sample of a study of shared clonotypes between healthy human individuals. The data were produced by immunoSEQ multiplex PCR, yet TCRdb's version contains in-frame clones alone and is incomplete. Of around 2.1 million clones listed, 85% to 95% are singletons. The sequencing sample was made of naive CD8+ T cells from PBMCs. The source is a young man in good health. Some clones in this sample may be carry-over from other donors' samples. CDR3s include the opening cysteine and the closing phenylalanine or tryptophan. The D gene is left open where the match is weak. Size is omitted from some rows. Given values are once, few, many or a class for expanded clones.

D: TRBD2; V: TRBV27; size: -; J: TRBJ2-2; CDR3: CASSYPSGSVTGELFF; DNA: TGTGCCAGCAGTTATCCTAGCGGGAGTGTTACCGGGGAGCTGTTTTTT
D: -; V: TRBV11-3; size: -; J: TRBJ2-3; CDR3: CASSLSRLDTQYF; DNA: TGTGCCAGCAGCTTAAGTCGTCTGGATACGCAGTATTTT
D: TRBD1; V: TRBV19; size: once; J: TRBJ2-7; CDR3: CASSEQGAAAYEQYF; DNA: TGTGCCAGTAGTGAGCAGGGGGCCGCGGCATACGAGCAGTACTTC
D: -; V: TRBV11-2; size: once; J: TRBJ2-2; CDR3: CASSLDPWGPGELFF; DNA: TGTGCCAGCAGCTTAGATCCCTGGGGGCCCGGGGAGCTGTTTTTT
D: -; V: TRBV4-1; size: -; J: TRBJ2-1; CDR3: CASTQGTGYNEQFF; DNA: TGCGCCAGCACCCAAGGCACGGGATACAATGAGCAGTTCTTC
D: TRBD2; V: TRBV7-2; size: -; J: TRBJ2-1; CDR3: CASTGTSGRTEQFF; DNA: TGTGCCAGCACGGGGACTAGCGGGAGGACTGAGCAGTTCTTC
D: -; V: TRBV2; size: -; J: TRBJ2-7; CDR3: CASSVPLDEQYF; DNA: TGTGCCAGCAGTGTCCCCCTGGACGAGCAGTACTTC
D: -; V: TRBV27; size: -; J: TRBJ2-3; CDR3: CASSLLGTYSSTDTQYF; DNA: TGTGCCAGCAGTTTATTGGGGACTTATTCTAGCACAGATACGCAGTATTTT
D: -; V: TRBV5-1; size: -; J: TRBJ2-2; CDR3: CASSFRRARSSYRTNTGELFF; DNA: TGCGCCAGCAGCTTCAGACGGGCACGATCCTCTTATCGAACGAACACCGGGGAGCTGTTTTTT
D: -; V: TRBV29-1; size: -; J: TRBJ2-5; CDR3: CSVEAGVRTQYF; DNA: TGCAGCGTTGAGGCGGGCGTCCGGACCCAGTACTTC
D: -; V: TRBV19; size: -; J: TRBJ1-3; CDR3: CASRDITNSGNTIYF; DNA: TGTGCCAGTCGGGACATCACGAACTCTGGAAACACCATATATTTT
D: TRBD2; V: TRBV7-6; size: -; J: TRBJ2-7; CDR3: CASSMGLASYEQYF; DNA: TGTGCCAGCAGCATGGGACTAGCCTCCTACGAGCAGTACTTC
D: -; V: TRBV28; size: -; J: TRBJ1-1; CDR3: CASSPLSEGTEAFF; DNA: TGTGCCAGCAGTCCTCTCTCGGAGGGCACTGAAGCTTTCTTT
D: -; V: TRBV9; size: -; J: TRBJ2-3; CDR3: CASSLAVSTDTQYF; DNA: TGTGCCAGCAGCCTCGCGGTTAGCACAGATACGCAGTATTTT
D: -; V: TRBV28; size: -; J: TRBJ2-7; CDR3: CASSLFRDHNPSYEQYF; DNA: TGTGCCAGCAGTTTATTCAGGGACCATAACCCGTCCTACGAGCAGTACTTC
D: -; V: TRBV19; size: -; J: TRBJ1-5; CDR3: CASTPSAGNQPQHF; DNA: TGTGCCAGTACTCCCTCGGCTGGCAATCAGCCCCAGCATTTT
D: -; V: TRBV9; size: -; J: TRBJ2-3; CDR3: CASSAGDITDTQYF; DNA: TGTGCCAGCAGCGCCGGGGACATCACAGATACGCAGTATTTT
D: TRBD1; V: TRBV6-6; size: -; J: TRBJ2-7; CDR3: CASSYSLDRGSYEQYF; DNA: TGTGCCAGCAGTTACTCGCTGGACAGGGGCTCCTACGAGCAGTACTTC
D: -; V: TRBV4-1; size: -; J: TRBJ2-1; CDR3: CASGANEQFF; DNA: TGCGCCTCGGGGGCGAATGAGCAGTTCTTC
D: -; V: TRBV7-3; size: -; J: TRBJ2-1; CDR3: CASSLGGKDNEQFF; DNA: TGTGCCAGCAGCTTAGGCGGGAAGGACAATGAGCAGTTCTTC
D: -; V: TRBV7-9; size: -; J: TRBJ2-7; CDR3: CASSLIGGSYEQYF; DNA: TGTGCCAGCAGCTTAATTGGGGGATCCTACGAGCAGTACTTC
D: -; V: TRBV5-1; size: once; J: TRBJ2-2; CDR3: CASSSGTPGELFF; DNA: TGCGCCAGCAGCTCCGGCACGCCCGGGGAGCTGTTTTTT
D: -; V: TRBV5-8; size: -; J: TRBJ1-2; CDR3: CASSYSGPGDGYTF; DNA: TGTGCCAGCAGCTACTCGGGCCCCGGAGATGGCTACACCTTC
D: -; V: TRBV27; size: few; J: TRBJ1-1; CDR3: CASSSGPHEAFF; DNA: TGTGCCAGCAGTTCCGGACCCCATGAAGCTTTCTTT
D: TRBD2; V: TRBV5-1; size: -; J: TRBJ2-5; CDR3: CASSQLGRTSAETQYF; DNA: TGCGCCAGCAGCCAATTGGGCCGGACTAGCGCGGAGACCCAGTACTTC
D: TRBD2; V: TRBV4-1; size: -; J: TRBJ2-1; CDR3: CASSLGVGTRREQFF; DNA: TGCGCCAGCAGCCTAGGCGTGGGGACTAGGAGAGAGCAGTTCTTC
D: TRBD1; V: TRBV5-1; size: -; J: TRBJ1-1; CDR3: CASSPGTGNTEAFF; DNA: TGCGCCAGCAGCCCTGGGACAGGGAACACTGAAGCTTTCTTT
D: TRBD2; V: TRBV27; size: -; J: TRBJ2-1; CDR3: CASSLLGLAGAYNEQFF; DNA: TGTGCCAGCAGTTTACTGGGACTAGCGGGAGCCTACAATGAGCAGTTCTTC
D: -; V: TRBV7-6; size: -; J: TRBJ1-5; CDR3: CASSENNQPQHF; DNA: TGTGCCAGCAGCGAGAACAATCAGCCCCAGCATTTT
D: -; V: TRBV4-1; size: -; J: TRBJ2-5; CDR3: CASSQFSQGHQETQYF; DNA: TGCGCCAGCAGCCAATTCTCCCAGGGGCACCAAGAGACCCAGTACTTC
D: -; V: TRBV4-2; size: -; J: TRBJ2-1; CDR3: CASSQDLKAMYNEQFF; DNA: TGTGCCAGCAGCCAAGACTTGAAGGCCATGTACAATGAGCAGTTCTTC
D: -; V: TRBV7-7; size: -; J: TRBJ2-5; CDR3: CASSSRPGRQETQYF; DNA: TGTGCCAGCAGCTCTCGTCCAGGCCGCCAAGAGACCCAGTACTTC
D: TRBD1; V: TRBV10-3; size: -; J: TRBJ1-1; CDR3: CAISEVGTGGMNTEAFF; DNA: TGTGCCATCAGTGAAGTCGGGACAGGTGGGATGAACACTGAAGCTTTCTTT
D: TRBD2; V: TRBV5-1; size: -; J: TRBJ2-3; CDR3: CASSSGTIGREGSDTQYF; DNA: TGCGCCAGCAGCTCCGGGACCATAGGGCGGGAGGGATCAGATACGCAGTATTTT
D: TRBD2; V: TRBV10-2; size: -; J: TRBJ2-7; CDR3: CASSEGWREEAYEQYF; DNA: TGCGCCAGCAGTGAGGGGTGGCGGGAGGAGGCCTACGAGCAGTACTTC
D: -; V: TRBV7-8; size: -; J: TRBJ2-2; CDR3: CASSPSYSSGELFF; DNA: TGTGCCAGCAGCCCAAGCTATTCGTCCGGGGAGCTGTTTTTT
D: TRBD2; V: TRBV7-9; size: -; J: TRBJ2-4; CDR3: CASSLASGSAKNIQYF; DNA: TGTGCCAGCAGCTTGGCTAGCGGGAGTGCCAAAAACATTCAGTACTTC
D: -; V: TRBV6-6; size: -; J: TRBJ1-3; CDR3: CASGGNTIYF; DNA: TGTGCCAGCGGGGGAAACACCATATATTTT
D: -; V: TRBV4-1; size: few; J: TRBJ1-1; CDR3: CASSQLRTEAFF; DNA: TGCGCCAGCAGCCAACTCCGTACTGAAGCTTTCTTT
D: -; V: TRBV7-2; size: -; J: TRBJ2-7; CDR3: CASSLAADFSYEQYF; DNA: TGTGCCAGCAGCTTAGCGGCAGACTTCTCCTACGAGCAGTACTTC
D: TRBD2; V: TRBV2; size: -; J: TRBJ2-7; CDR3: CASSDRLAAIGDEQYF; DNA: TGTGCCAGCAGTGATCGACTAGCGGCGATTGGAGACGAGCAGTACTTC
D: -; V: TRBV4-3; size: -; J: TRBJ2-2; CDR3: CASSPAEGTGELFF; DNA: TGCGCCAGCAGCCCGGCTGAGGGCACCGGGGAGCTGTTTTTT
D: TRBD2; V: TRBV9; size: -; J: TRBJ2-1; CDR3: CASSVDGLEYNEQFF; DNA: TGTGCCAGCAGCGTAGATGGACTAGAGTACAATGAGCAGTTCTTC
D: -; V: TRBV4-2; size: -; J: TRBJ1-5; CDR3: CASSQVSGAAQPQHF; DNA: TGTGCCAGCAGCCAAGTTTCCGGGGCCGCGCAGCCCCAGCATTTT
D: -; V: TRBV19; size: -; J: TRBJ2-1; CDR3: CASSTRPGQVLGGASGTSYNEQFF; DNA: TGTGCCAGTAGTACGAGACCGGGACAGGTCTTGGGGGGGGCTAGCGGGACTAGTTACAATGAGCAGTTCTTC
D: TRBD1; V: TRBV7-8; size: once; J: TRBJ1-2; CDR3: CASSSTLAGGLYYGYTF; DNA: TGTGCCAGCAGCTCGACTTTGGCAGGGGGATTGTACTATGGCTACACCTTC